One T cell receptor beta chain is described in this entry. Amplification of the TCR beta CDR3 regions used RNA transcripts (as template). The library came from an HTBI-primed first-round RT-PCR and a second-round multiplex PCR. TCRdb recomputed calls from the multiplex PCR reads with MiXCR, one row per CDR3 protein. The table has about 740,000 distinct CDR3 sequences, approximately 40% seen once. The source of the sample is a study of Graves' ophthalmopathy and Graves' hyperthyroidism. Study-wide context: At initial diagnosis, peripheral blood was obtained, and this preceded any treatment.

No donor had other autoimmune disease, uncontrolled infection, pregnancy or lactation. Diagnosis relied on clinical symptoms, serum thyroxine, TRAb, thyroid ultrasound and orbital computed tomography. The CDR3 runs 12 residues. Germline V gene sequence: CDR1 ENHRY, CDR2 SYGVKD. V gave up 10 bases and J gave up 2 bases, with 9 bases separating them. The specimen sequenced was peripheral blood. This TCR was recovered from an adult man with Graves' ophthalmopathy. V usage is TRBV10-3 and J usage is TRBJ1-3; D is unclear. The CDR3 loop reads CASISPGNTIYF. CDR3 in DNA: TGTGCCAGCATCAGTCCTGGAAACACCATATATTTT.